These T cell receptor beta chains were read from a single sample in a study of beta chain features in type 1 diabetes. Assay used: immunoSEQ multiplex PCR; TCRdb lists only in-frame clones, some missing. This table holds nearly 700,000 clones, under 15% found once. The sample comprised naive CD4+ T cells from blood. The receptors come from a man younger than 35 with type 1 diabetes. CDR3s include the opening cysteine and the closing phenylalanine or tryptophan. D genes are given only for firm matches. Clone size is stated in some rows and not others, as once, few, many or a class when expanded.

j_gene: TRBJ2-3
abundance: .
d_gene: .
v_gene: TRBV9
CDR3aa: CASSVSGGRSTDTQYF
CDR3nt: TGTGCCAGCAGCGTATCTGGGGGCCGTAGCACAGATACGCAGTATTTT

j_gene: TRBJ2-7
abundance: few
d_gene: TRBD1
v_gene: TRBV5-4
CDR3aa: CASSFGQGFSYEQYF
CDR3nt: TGTGCCAGCAGCTTCGGACAGGGATTCTCCTACGAGCAGTACTTC

j_gene: TRBJ1-5
abundance: .
d_gene: .
v_gene: TRBV5-1
CDR3aa: CASSPPGEQPQHF
CDR3nt: TGCGCCAGCAGCCCCCCAGGAGAGCAGCCCCAGCATTTT

j_gene: TRBJ2-5
abundance: .
d_gene: .
v_gene: TRBV5-1
CDR3aa: CASSQPGLSQETQYF
CDR3nt: TGCGCCAGCAGCCAACCGGGACTTTCACAAGAGACCCAGTACTTC

j_gene: TRBJ2-5
abundance: .
d_gene: TRBD2
v_gene: TRBV5-1
CDR3aa: CASSTERGEETQYF
CDR3nt: TGCGCCAGCAGCACAGAGCGGGGGGAAGAGACCCAGTACTTC

j_gene: TRBJ2-3
abundance: .
d_gene: .
v_gene: TRBV11-1
CDR3aa: CASSLGRGQLYTQYF
CDR3nt: TGTGCCAGCAGCTTAGGCCGAGGACAGTTGTATACGCAGTATTTT

j_gene: TRBJ2-1
abundance: few
d_gene: .
v_gene: TRBV7-2
CDR3aa: CASTPWGSYNEQFF
CDR3nt: TGTGCCAGCACCCCCTGGGGCTCCTACAATGAGCAGTTCTTC

j_gene: TRBJ2-7
abundance: .
d_gene: TRBD1
v_gene: TRBV7-9
CDR3aa: CASSLKDTGTGREQYF
CDR3nt: TGTGCCAGCAGCTTGAAGGATACGGGGACAGGGAGGGAGCAGTACTTC

j_gene: TRBJ2-1
abundance: .
d_gene: TRBD2
v_gene: TRBV10-3
CDR3aa: CAISEHGGGYNEQFF
CDR3nt: TGTGCCATCAGTGAGCATGGCGGGGGGTACAATGAGCAGTTCTTC

j_gene: TRBJ2-3
abundance: .
d_gene: .
v_gene: TRBV5-1
CDR3aa: CASSAATSDTQYF
CDR3nt: TGCGCCAGCAGCGCCGCTACCTCAGATACGCAGTATTTT

j_gene: TRBJ1-1
abundance: .
d_gene: TRBD1
v_gene: TRBV29-1
CDR3aa: CSVPTRDRETEAFF
CDR3nt: TGCAGCGTCCCTACACGGGACAGGGAAACTGAAGCTTTCTTT

j_gene: TRBJ2-7
abundance: .
d_gene: .
v_gene: TRBV5-1
CDR3aa: CASSLDGTGYEQYF
CDR3nt: TGCGCCAGCAGCTTGGACGGGACGGGATACGAGCAGTACTTC

j_gene: TRBJ1-1
abundance: .
d_gene: .
v_gene: TRBV6-5
CDR3aa: CASRRTANTEAFF
CDR3nt: TGTGCCAGCAGAAGGACAGCAAACACTGAAGCTTTCTTT

j_gene: TRBJ2-1
abundance: .
d_gene: TRBD2
v_gene: TRBV13
CDR3aa: CASSDTAGLVDNEQFF
CDR3nt: TGTGCCAGCAGCGACACTGCGGGACTAGTAGACAATGAGCAGTTCTTC

j_gene: TRBJ1-6
abundance: .
d_gene: .
v_gene: TRBV6-5
CDR3aa: CASSYGSAGGISPLHF
CDR3nt: TGTGCCAGCAGTTACGGGTCCGCAGGCGGTATTTCACCCCTCCACTTT

j_gene: TRBJ1-4
abundance: .
d_gene: .
v_gene: TRBV28
CDR3aa: CASRLTNEKLFF
CDR3nt: TGTGCCAGCAGGCTGACTAATGAAAAACTGTTTTTT

j_gene: TRBJ1-1
abundance: few
d_gene: .
v_gene: TRBV29-1
CDR3aa: CSARTANTEAFF
CDR3nt: TGCAGCGCCAGGACGGCGAACACTGAAGCTTTCTTT

j_gene: TRBJ2-5
abundance: .
d_gene: TRBD1
v_gene: TRBV5-4
CDR3aa: CASSLPDGTGGRKTQYF
CDR3nt: TGTGCCAGCAGCTTACCGGACGGGACAGGGGGCAGGAAGACCCAGTACTTC

j_gene: TRBJ1-5
abundance: .
d_gene: .
v_gene: TRBV30
CDR3aa: CAWSGTEGQPQHF
CDR3nt: TGTGCCTGGAGTGGGACAGAAGGTCAGCCCCAGCATTTT

j_gene: TRBJ2-3
abundance: few
d_gene: TRBD2
v_gene: TRBV19
CDR3aa: CASSRGEGTSTDTQYF
CDR3nt: TGTGCCAGTAGTCGGGGGGAGGGGACGAGCACAGATACGCAGTATTTT

j_gene: TRBJ2-1
abundance: .
d_gene: TRBD1
v_gene: TRBV6-4
CDR3aa: CASSRGTGAGTNNEQFF
CDR3nt: TGTGCCAGCAGTAGGGGGACAGGGGCTGGGACAAACAATGAGCAGTTCTTC

j_gene: TRBJ2-3
abundance: .
d_gene: .
v_gene: TRBV12-5
CDR3aa: CASGIGTASTDTQYF
CDR3nt: TGTGCTAGTGGTATCGGGACGGCTAGCACAGATACGCAGTATTTT

j_gene: TRBJ1-2
abundance: .
d_gene: .
v_gene: TRBV11-2
CDR3aa: CASTLFDRTMRGYTF
CDR3nt: TGTGCCAGCACCTTATTCGACCGGACCATGCGGGGCTACACCTTC

j_gene: TRBJ2-7
abundance: .
d_gene: .
v_gene: TRBV9
CDR3aa: CASSVEGPGYEQYF
CDR3nt: TGTGCCAGCAGCGTAGAGGGCCCCGGCTACGAGCAGTACTTC

j_gene: TRBJ2-5
abundance: .
d_gene: .
v_gene: TRBV10-3
CDR3aa: CATGTKQETQYF
CDR3nt: TGTGCCACTGGAACTAAGCAAGAGACCCAGTACTTC

j_gene: TRBJ2-7
abundance: few
d_gene: .
v_gene: TRBV19
CDR3aa: CASSPVFVGNSYEQYF
CDR3nt: TGTGCCAGTAGCCCCGTGTTCGTGGGGAACTCCTACGAGCAGTACTTC

j_gene: TRBJ2-6
abundance: .
d_gene: .
v_gene: TRBV27
CDR3aa: CASSVEGASGANVLTF
CDR3nt: TGTGCCAGCAGTGTCGAGGGAGCCTCTGGGGCCAACGTCCTGACTTTC

j_gene: TRBJ2-3
abundance: few
d_gene: .
v_gene: TRBV5-4
CDR3aa: CASSLRSQPTDTQYF
CDR3nt: TGTGCCAGCAGCTTGAGGAGTCAGCCCACAGATACGCAGTATTTT

j_gene: TRBJ2-7
abundance: .
d_gene: .
v_gene: TRBV18
CDR3aa: CASSPAESSYEQYF
CDR3nt: TGTGCCAGCTCACCGGCGGAGAGCTCCTACGAGCAGTACTTC

j_gene: TRBJ2-6
abundance: .
d_gene: .
v_gene: TRBV5-1
CDR3aa: CASCPGAGANVLTF
CDR3nt: TGCGCCAGCTGCCCGGGAGCTGGGGCCAACGTCCTGACTTTC